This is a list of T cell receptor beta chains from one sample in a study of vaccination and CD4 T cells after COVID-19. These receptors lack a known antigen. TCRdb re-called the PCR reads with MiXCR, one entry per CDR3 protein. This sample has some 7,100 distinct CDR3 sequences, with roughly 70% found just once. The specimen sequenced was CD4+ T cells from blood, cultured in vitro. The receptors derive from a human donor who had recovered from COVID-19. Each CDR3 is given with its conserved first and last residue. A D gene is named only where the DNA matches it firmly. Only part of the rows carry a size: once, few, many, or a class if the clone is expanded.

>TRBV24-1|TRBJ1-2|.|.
CATSDFTRVGGYTF
TGTGCCACCAGTGATTTCACTCGAGTGGGTGGCTACACCTTC
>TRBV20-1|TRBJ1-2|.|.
CSARGGMGYTF
TGCAGTGCTAGGGGGGGGATGGGCTACACCTTC
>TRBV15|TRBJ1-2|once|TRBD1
CATSRQTGAIYGYTF
TGTGCCACCAGCAGGCAGACAGGGGCCATCTATGGCTACACCTTC
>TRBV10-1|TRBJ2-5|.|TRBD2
CASSPGLAGRETQYF
TGCGCCAGCAGCCCTGGACTAGCGGGACGGGAGACCCAGTACTTC
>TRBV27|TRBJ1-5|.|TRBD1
CASSLSTGAGNQPQHF
TGTGCCAGCAGTTTATCGACAGGGGCTGGCAATCAGCCCCAGCATTTT
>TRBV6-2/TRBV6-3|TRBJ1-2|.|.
CASSRDLGYGYTF
TGTGCCAGCAGCAGAGACTTAGGGTATGGCTACACCTTC
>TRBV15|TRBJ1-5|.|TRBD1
CATSSPWGQGAGYQPQHF
TGTGCCACCAGCAGCCCCTGGGGCCAGGGGGCCGGGTATCAGCCCCAGCATTTT
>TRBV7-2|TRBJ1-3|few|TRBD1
CASSLGQGAGGNTIYF
TGTGCCAGCAGCTTGGGGCAGGGGGCCGGGGGAAACACCATATATTTT
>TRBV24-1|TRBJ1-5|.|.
CATRLDSRNQPQHF
TGTGCCACCAGATTGGACAGCAGGAATCAGCCCCAGCATTTT
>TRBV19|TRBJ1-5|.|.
CASTRGGTGQPQHF
TGTGCCAGTACCCGGGGAGGGACCGGTCAGCCCCAGCATTTT
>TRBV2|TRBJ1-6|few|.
CASRGNSPLHF
TGTGCCAGCAGAGGCAATTCACCCCTCCACTTT
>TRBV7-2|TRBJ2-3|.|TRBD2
CASSPSGRAGWDTQYF
TGTGCCAGCAGCCCTAGCGGGAGGGCGGGGTGGGATACGCAGTATTTT
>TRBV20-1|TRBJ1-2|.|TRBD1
CSADNRQGNYGYTF
TGCAGTGCTGATAATCGACAGGGCAACTATGGCTACACCTTC
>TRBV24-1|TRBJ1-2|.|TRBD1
CATSEPGTGMDGYTF
TGTGCCACCAGTGAACCCGGGACAGGGATGGATGGCTACACCTTC
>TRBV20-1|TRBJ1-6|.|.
CSARGDGDSPLHF
TGCAGTGCTAGAGGGGACGGGGATTCACCCCTCCACTTT
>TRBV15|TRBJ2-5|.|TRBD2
CATSRSGTSGSTETQYF
TGTGCCACCAGCAGATCGGGGACTAGCGGGAGTACTGAGACCCAGTACTTC
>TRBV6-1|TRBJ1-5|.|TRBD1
CASSETGWQPQHF
TGTGCCAGCAGTGAGACAGGGTGGCAGCCCCAGCATTTT
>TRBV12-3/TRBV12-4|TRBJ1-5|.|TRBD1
CASSSGTGAHNQPQHF
TGTGCCAGCAGCTCAGGGACAGGGGCCCACAATCAGCCCCAGCATTTT
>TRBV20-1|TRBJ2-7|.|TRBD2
CSGPSGSRGTYEQYF
TGCAGTGGTCCTAGCGGGAGTCGAGGGACCTACGAGCAGTACTTC
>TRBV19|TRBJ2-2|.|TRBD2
CASSTPSGRTTGELFF
TGTGCCAGTAGTACCCCTAGCGGGAGGACCACCGGGGAGCTGTTTTTT
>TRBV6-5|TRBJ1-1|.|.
CASSYSTWLANTEAFF
TGTGCCAGCAGTTACTCGACGTGGTTGGCGAACACTGAAGCTTTCTTT
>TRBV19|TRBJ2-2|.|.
CASSAGELFF
TGTGCCAGTAGCGCCGGGGAGCTGTTTTTT
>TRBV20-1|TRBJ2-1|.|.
CSAPKVAGLPQREQFF
TGCAGTGCTCCCAAGGTGGCAGGGCTTCCCCAAAGGGAGCAGTTCTTC